This T cell receptor beta chain appears in the sequencing data of a study of T cells in Graves' hyperthyroidism and ophthalmopathy. This clonotype was observed at least ten times. A junction end diverges from the germline sequence, so it may reflect a read error. CDR3 size: 13 residues. Looked up from germline, CDR1 is SGHRS and CDR2 is YFSETQ. The investigators amplified TCR beta CDR3 regions from RNA transcripts. HTBI primers were used for first-round RT-PCR of the TCR CDR3. TCRdb re-called the multiplex PCR reads with MiXCR, one entry per CDR3 protein. The sample includes 600,000 to 750,000 distinct CDR3 sequences, roughly 17% of them seen just once.

This TCR derives from a man in his forties or fifties with Graves' hyperthyroidism. The specimen was blood. The gene calls are TRBV5-1 and TRBJ2-3, with D unresolved. The CDR3 here is CASKQTSTDTQYF. In DNA, the CDR3 is TGTGCCAGCAAACAGACTAGCACAGATACGCAGTATTTT.